The clone carrying this T cell receptor (beta chain) was found a few times. No antigen is known for it. These data originate in a study of T-cell reconstitution after alpha-beta-depleted transplantation in children. Study-wide points: Some patients showed high day-60 TCRbeta diversity, which derived from surviving recipient T cells and thymic progenitors. T-cell numbers and diversity, one year after transplant, stemmed largely from T cells that were newly produced.

Unique molecular identifiers were incorporated when the TCRbeta library was constructed. TCRdb reprocessed the PCR reads via MiXCR and lists one record per CDR3 protein. Of fewer than 150,000 distinct CDR3 sequences in the sample, about 23% were seen once. CDR1 is SGHRS and CDR2 is YFSETQ in the germline V gene. The CDR3 has 15 amino acids. Trimming took off 4 bases at V and 1 base at J, with 14 bases between the two ends. This TCR derives from a male patient between 2 and 9 years old who had a stem cell transplant for chronic granulomatous disease, so the T cells may come from the graft donor. Here the sequenced sample was PBMCs, mostly from graft donor cells, taken 180 days after TCRalphabeta/CD19-depleted stem cell transplant. The rearrangement uses TRBV5-1 and TRBJ1-1; no firm D call. This CDR3 reads CASSPGPGRNTEAFF. As DNA, the CDR3 is TGCGCCAGCAGCCCCGGGCCCGGGAGGAACACTGAAGCTTTCTTT.